This is a list of T cell receptor beta chains from one sample in a study of cytomegalovirus exposure and HLA in healthy donors. The protocol was immunoSEQ multiplex PCR, while the TCRdb copy is restricted to in-frame clones and leaves out a portion. The profile shows 130,000 to 150,000 clones, nearly 80% of them singletons. Sequenced: PBMCs. Receptor source: a male donor in good health and CMV-seronegative. The CDR3 runs from the conserved cysteine through the conserved F or W. A D gene is named only where the DNA matches it firmly. Part of the rows lack a size; the others show once, few, many or a class for expanded clones.

TRBV7-9	TRBD2	TRBJ2-7	.	CASSLTAGGGYEQYF	TGTGCCAGCAGCTTAACGGCCGGCGGGGGTTACGAGCAGTACTTC
TRBV19	.	TRBJ2-7	.	CASSFGYEQYF	TGTGCCAGTAGTTTCGGGTACGAGCAGTACTTC
TRBV9	.	TRBJ2-3	.	CASSTVQGYSTDTQYF	TGTGCCAGCAGCACGGTCCAGGGCTATAGCACAGATACGCAGTATTTT
TRBV30	.	TRBJ2-7	.	CAWSRGGGSYEQYF	TGTGCCTGGAGTAGGGGGGGAGGGTCCTACGAGCAGTACTTC
TRBV7-2	TRBD1	TRBJ2-4	.	CASSPGQGLAKNIQYF	TGTGCCAGCAGCCCGGGACAGGGTTTAGCCAAAAACATTCAGTACTTC
TRBV4-3	.	TRBJ2-7	.	CASSQERVRGATYEQYF	TGCGCCAGCAGCCAAGAGCGGGTGCGGGGCGCAACCTACGAGCAGTACTTC
TRBV28	.	TRBJ2-7	.	CASLDPTTYEQYF	TGTGCCAGCCTCGACCCCACTACCTACGAGCAGTACTTC
TRBV4-3	.	TRBJ1-1	few	CASSQDLEIKAFF	TGCGCCAGCAGCCAAGATCTGGAGATAAAAGCTTTCTTT
TRBV7-2	.	TRBJ2-3	.	CASSSRSGTQYF	TGTGCCAGCAGCTCCCGATCGGGTACGCAGTATTTT
TRBV18	TRBD1	TRBJ2-7	.	CASSPPGQGSYEQYF	TGTGCCAGCTCACCTCCGGGACAGGGCTCCTACGAGCAGTACTTC
TRBV6-1	.	TRBJ2-1	.	CAGARGGIYNEQFF	TGTGCCGGTGCTAGAGGGGGAATTTACAATGAGCAGTTCTTC
TRBV5-1	.	TRBJ2-7	once	CASSLEDSYEQYF	TGCGCCAGCAGCTTGGAAGACAGCTACGAGCAGTACTTC
TRBV7-3	.	TRBJ2-1	.	CASSISSYNEQFF	TGTGCCAGCAGCATTAGCAGTTACAATGAGCAGTTCTTC
TRBV15	.	TRBJ2-7	.	CATSFDSLREQYF	TGTGCCACCAGCTTTGACAGCCTCCGCGAGCAGTACTTC
TRBV6-1	TRBD1	TRBJ2-7	once	CASRPGTGTYEQYF	TGTGCCAGCAGGCCCGGGACAGGAACCTACGAGCAGTACTTC
TRBV15	.	TRBJ2-5	.	CATSRDREGAGETQYF	TGTGCCACCAGCAGAGATCGGGAGGGGGCAGGGGAGACCCAGTACTTC
TRBV4-3	TRBD2	TRBJ2-7	.	CASSQDLAGAFLLYEQYF	TGCGCCAGCAGCCAAGATTTAGCGGGGGCCTTTCTTCTCTACGAGCAGTACTTC
TRBV28	TRBD1	TRBJ1-1	.	CASSFRGALYMNTEAFF	TGTGCCAGCAGTTTCAGGGGGGCGTTATATATGAACACTGAAGCTTTCTTT
TRBV6-1	TRBD1	TRBJ2-7	.	CASVVRQGDHYEQYF	TGTGCCAGCGTAGTAAGACAGGGGGACCACTACGAGCAGTACTTC
TRBV4-1	.	TRBJ1-2	.	CASSQQGTYGYTF	TGCGCCAGCAGCCAACAGGGAACCTATGGCTACACCTTC
TRBV14	TRBD1	TRBJ1-1	.	CASSLGGSGEAFF	TGTGCCAGCAGCCTAGGGGGCTCAGGTGAAGCTTTCTTT
TRBV18	.	TRBJ1-2	.	CASSPNREYGYTF	TGTGCCAGCTCACCCAACAGGGAATATGGCTACACCTTC
TRBV28	.	TRBJ1-6	.	CASRPASGSSYNSPLHF	TGTGCCAGCAGGCCTGCATCGGGAAGCTCCTATAATTCACCCCTCCACTTT
TRBV6-5	.	TRBJ1-2	.	CASSYFLGVGGYTF	TGTGCCAGCAGTTACTTTTTAGGGGTGGGTGGCTACACCTTC
TRBV5-1	.	TRBJ1-6	.	CASSLSRQTKGSPLHF	TGCGCCAGCAGCTTGTCCCGACAGACGAAGGGATCACCCCTCCACTTT
TRBV29-1	TRBD1	TRBJ1-2	.	CSVGTGGGNGYTF	TGCAGCGTGGGGACAGGGGGCGGGAATGGCTACACCTTC
TRBV12-5	TRBD1	TRBJ1-5	.	CASGAPGQGTEPQHF	TGTGCTAGTGGCGCCCCGGGACAGGGGACGGAGCCCCAGCATTTT
TRBV7-2	TRBD1	TRBJ2-3	once	CASSSGQILTDTQYF	TGTGCCAGCAGTTCGGGACAGATCCTTACAGATACGCAGTATTTT